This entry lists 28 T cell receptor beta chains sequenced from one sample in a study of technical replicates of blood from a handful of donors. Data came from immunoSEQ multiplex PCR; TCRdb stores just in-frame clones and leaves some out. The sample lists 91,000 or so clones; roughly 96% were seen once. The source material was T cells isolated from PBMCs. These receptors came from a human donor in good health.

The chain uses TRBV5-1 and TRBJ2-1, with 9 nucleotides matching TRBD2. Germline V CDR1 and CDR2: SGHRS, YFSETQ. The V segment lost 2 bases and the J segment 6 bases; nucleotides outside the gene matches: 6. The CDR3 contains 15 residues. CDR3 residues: CASSLLAGGLNEQFF. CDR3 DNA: TGCGCCAGCAGCTTACTAGCGGGTGGCCTCAATGAGCAGTTCTTC.

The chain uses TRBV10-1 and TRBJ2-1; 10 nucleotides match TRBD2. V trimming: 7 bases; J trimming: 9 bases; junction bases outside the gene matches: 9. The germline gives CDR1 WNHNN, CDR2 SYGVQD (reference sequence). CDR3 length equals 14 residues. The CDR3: CASMSGLASAEQFF. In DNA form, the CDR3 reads TGCGCCAGCATGTCGGGACTAGCGTCGGCTGAGCAGTTCTTC.

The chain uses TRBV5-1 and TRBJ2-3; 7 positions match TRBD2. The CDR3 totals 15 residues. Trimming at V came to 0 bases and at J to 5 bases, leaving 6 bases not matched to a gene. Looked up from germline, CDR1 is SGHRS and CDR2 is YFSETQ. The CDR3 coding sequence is TGCGCCAGCAGCTTGGGACTAGCCCCGCGAGATACGCAGTATTTT. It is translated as CASSLGLAPRDTQYF.

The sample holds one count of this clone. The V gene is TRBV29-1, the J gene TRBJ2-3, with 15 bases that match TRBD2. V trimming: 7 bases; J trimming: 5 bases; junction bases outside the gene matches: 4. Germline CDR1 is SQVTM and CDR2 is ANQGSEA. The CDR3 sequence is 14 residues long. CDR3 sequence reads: CSEGTSGRQDTQYF. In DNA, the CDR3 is TGCAGCGAAGGGACTAGCGGGAGGCAAGATACGCAGTATTTT.

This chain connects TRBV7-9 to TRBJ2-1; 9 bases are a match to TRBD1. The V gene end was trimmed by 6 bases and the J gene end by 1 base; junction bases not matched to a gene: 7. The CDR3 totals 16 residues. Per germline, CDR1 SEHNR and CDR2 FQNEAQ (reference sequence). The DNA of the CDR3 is TGTGCCAGCAGGAGAGCGGACAGGGGTTCCTACAATGAGCAGTTCTTC. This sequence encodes CASRRADRGSYNEQFF.

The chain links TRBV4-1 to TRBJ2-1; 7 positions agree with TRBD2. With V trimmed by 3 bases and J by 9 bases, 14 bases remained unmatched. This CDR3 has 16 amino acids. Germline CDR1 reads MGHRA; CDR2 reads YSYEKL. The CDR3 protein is CASSQGPSGTPTEQFF. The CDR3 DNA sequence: TGCGCCAGCAGCCAGGGGCCTAGCGGCACTCCCACTGAGCAGTTCTTC.

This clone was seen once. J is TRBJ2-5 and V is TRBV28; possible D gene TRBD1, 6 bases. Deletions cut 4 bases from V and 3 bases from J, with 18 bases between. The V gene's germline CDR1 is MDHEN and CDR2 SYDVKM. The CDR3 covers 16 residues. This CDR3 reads CASSSTLQGWEETQYF. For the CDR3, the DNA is TGTGCCAGCAGTTCTACATTACAGGGCTGGGAAGAGACCCAGTACTTC.

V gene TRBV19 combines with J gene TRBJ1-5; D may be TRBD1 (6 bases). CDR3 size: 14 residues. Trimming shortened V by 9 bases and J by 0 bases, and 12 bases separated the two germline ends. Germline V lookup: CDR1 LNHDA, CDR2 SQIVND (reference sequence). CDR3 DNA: TGTGCCAGCGGGACACTTTATAGCAATCAGCCCCAGCATTTT. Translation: CASGTLYSNQPQHF.

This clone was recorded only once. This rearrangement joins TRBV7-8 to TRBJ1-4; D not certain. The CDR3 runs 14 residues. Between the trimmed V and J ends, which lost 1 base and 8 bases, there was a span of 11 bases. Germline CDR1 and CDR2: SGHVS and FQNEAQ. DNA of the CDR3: TGTGCCAGCAGCTTAGGCGGGGTGCTCGAAAAACTGTTTTTT. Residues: CASSLGGVLEKLFF. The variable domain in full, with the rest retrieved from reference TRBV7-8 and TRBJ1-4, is GAGVSQSPRYKVAKRGQDVALRCDPISGHVSLFWYQQALGQGPEFLTYFQNEAQLDKSGLPSDRFFAERPEGSVSTLKIQRTQQEDSAVYLCASSLGGVLEKLFFGSGTQLSVL.

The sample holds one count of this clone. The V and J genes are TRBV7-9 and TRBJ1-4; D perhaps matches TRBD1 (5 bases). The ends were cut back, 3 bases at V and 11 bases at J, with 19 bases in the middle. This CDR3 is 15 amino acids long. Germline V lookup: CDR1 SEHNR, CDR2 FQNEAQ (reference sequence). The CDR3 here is CASSFPTVGGLKLFF. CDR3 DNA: TGTGCCAGCAGCTTCCCGACAGTGGGAGGGTTGAAACTGTTTTTT.

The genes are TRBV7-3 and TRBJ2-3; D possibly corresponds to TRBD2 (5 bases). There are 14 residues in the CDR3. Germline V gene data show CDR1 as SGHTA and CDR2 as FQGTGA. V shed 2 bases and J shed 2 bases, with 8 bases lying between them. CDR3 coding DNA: TGTGCCAGCAGCTTAGAGCGGTTCACAGATACGCAGTATTTT. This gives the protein CASSLERFTDTQYF.

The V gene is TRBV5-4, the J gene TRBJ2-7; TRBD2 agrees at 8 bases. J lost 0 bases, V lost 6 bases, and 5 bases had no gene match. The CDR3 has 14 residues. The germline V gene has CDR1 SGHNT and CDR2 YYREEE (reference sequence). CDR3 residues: CASTLAGSSYEQYF. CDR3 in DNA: TGTGCCAGCACTCTAGCGGGCAGCTCCTACGAGCAGTACTTC. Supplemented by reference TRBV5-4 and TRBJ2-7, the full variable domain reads ETGVTQSPTHLIKTRGQQVTLRCSSQSGHNTVSWYQQALGQGPQFIFQYYREEENGRGNFPPRFSGLQFPNYSSELNVNALELDDSALYLCASTLAGSSYEQYFGPGTRLTVT.

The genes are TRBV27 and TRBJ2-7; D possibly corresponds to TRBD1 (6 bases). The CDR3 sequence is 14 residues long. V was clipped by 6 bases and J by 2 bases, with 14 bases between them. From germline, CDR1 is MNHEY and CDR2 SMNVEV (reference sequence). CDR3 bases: TGTGCCAGCAGCTTAAAACACAGGGCCTACGAGCAGTACTTC. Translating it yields CASSLKHRAYEQYF.

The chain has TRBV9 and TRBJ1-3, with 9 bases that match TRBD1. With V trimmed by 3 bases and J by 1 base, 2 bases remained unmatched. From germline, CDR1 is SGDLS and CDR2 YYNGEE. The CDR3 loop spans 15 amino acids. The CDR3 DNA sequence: TGTGCCAGCAGCGACGGACAGGGGTCTGGAAACACCATATATTTT. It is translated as CASSDGQGSGNTIYF.

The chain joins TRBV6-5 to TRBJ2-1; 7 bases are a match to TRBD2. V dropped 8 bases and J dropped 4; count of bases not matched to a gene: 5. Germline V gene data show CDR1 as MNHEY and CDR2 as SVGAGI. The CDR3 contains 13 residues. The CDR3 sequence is CASGLAAYNEQFF. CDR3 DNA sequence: TGTGCCAGCGGCCTAGCGGCGTACAATGAGCAGTTCTTC.

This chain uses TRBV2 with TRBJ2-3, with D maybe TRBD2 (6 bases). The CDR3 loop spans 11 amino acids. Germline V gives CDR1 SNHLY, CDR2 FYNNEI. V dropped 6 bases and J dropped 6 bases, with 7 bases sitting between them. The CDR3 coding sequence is TGTGCCAGCAGGGCGGGGGATACGCAGTATTTT. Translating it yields CASRAGDTQYF.

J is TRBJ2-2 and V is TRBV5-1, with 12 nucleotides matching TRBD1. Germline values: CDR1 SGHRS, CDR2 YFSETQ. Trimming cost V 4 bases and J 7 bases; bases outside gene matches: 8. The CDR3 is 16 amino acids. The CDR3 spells CASSGKGQGAVGELFF. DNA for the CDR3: TGCGCCAGCAGCGGGAAGGGACAGGGGGCTGTCGGGGAGCTGTTTTTT.

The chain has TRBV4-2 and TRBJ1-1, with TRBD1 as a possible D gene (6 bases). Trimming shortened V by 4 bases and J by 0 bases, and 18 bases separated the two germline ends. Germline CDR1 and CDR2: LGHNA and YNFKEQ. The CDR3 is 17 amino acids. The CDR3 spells CASSRKGGLNMNTEAFF. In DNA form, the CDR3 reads TGTGCCAGCAGCCGTAAGGGGGGGCTGAACATGAACACTGAAGCTTTCTTT.

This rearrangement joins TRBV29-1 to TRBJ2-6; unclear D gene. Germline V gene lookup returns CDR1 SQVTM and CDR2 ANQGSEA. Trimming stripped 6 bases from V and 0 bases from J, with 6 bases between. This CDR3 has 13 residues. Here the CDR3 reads CSVVSSGANVLTF. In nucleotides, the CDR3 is TGCAGCGTCGTCAGCTCTGGGGCCAACGTCCTGACTTTC.

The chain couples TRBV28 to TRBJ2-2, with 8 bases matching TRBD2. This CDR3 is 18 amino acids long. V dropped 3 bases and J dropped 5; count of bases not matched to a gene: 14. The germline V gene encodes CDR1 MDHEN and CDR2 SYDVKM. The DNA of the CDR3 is TGTGCCAGCAGTTTGATGTACGCGGGAGGAGTTTCGACCGGGGAGCTGTTTTTT. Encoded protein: CASSLMYAGGVSTGELFF.

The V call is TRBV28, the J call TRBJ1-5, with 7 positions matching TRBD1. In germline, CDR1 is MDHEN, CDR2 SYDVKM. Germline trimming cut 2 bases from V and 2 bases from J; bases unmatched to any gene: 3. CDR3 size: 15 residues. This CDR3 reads CASSLTGAGNQPQHF. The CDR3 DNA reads TGTGCCAGCAGTTTAACAGGGGCCGGCAATCAGCCCCAGCATTTT.

The CDR3 bases are TGCGCCAGCAGCTTGTCAGGACAGGTCACAGATACGCAGTATTTT. It encodes CASSLSGQVTDTQYF. The chain has TRBV5-1 and TRBJ2-3, with TRBD1 matching over 7 bases. This CDR3 is 15 amino acids long. The J segment lost 2 bases and the V segment lost 1 base, leaving 4 bases of the junction unmatched. Germline CDR1 reads SGHRS; CDR2 reads YFSETQ.

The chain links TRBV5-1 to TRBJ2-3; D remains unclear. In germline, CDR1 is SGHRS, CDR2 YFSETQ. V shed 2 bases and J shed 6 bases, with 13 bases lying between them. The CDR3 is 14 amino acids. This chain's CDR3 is CASSLSLIPDTQYF. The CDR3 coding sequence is TGCGCCAGCAGCTTAAGCCTAATCCCGGATACGCAGTATTTT.

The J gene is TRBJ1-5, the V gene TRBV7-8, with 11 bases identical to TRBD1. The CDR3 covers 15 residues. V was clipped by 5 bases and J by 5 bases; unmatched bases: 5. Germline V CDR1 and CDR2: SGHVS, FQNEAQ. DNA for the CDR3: TGTGCCAGCAGCCTCCGGACAGGGGGCTATCAGCCCCAGCATTTT. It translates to CASSLRTGGYQPQHF.

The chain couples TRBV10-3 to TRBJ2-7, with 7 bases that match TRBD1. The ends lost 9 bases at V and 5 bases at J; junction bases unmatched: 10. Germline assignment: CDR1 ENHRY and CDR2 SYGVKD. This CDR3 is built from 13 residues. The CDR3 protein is CAIGTVEFHEQYF. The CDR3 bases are TGTGCCATTGGGACAGTGGAATTCCACGAGCAGTACTTC.

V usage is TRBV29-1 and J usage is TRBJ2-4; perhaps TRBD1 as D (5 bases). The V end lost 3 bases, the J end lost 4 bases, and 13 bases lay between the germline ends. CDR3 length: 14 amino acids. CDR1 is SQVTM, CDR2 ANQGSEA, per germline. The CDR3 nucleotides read TGCAGCGTTGAGCCGCCAGGGCTAAAAAACATTCAGTACTTC. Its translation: CSVEPPGLKNIQYF.

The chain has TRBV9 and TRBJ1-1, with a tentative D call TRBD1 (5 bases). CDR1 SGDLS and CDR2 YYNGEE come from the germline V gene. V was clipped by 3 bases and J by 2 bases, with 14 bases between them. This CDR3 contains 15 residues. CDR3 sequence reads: CASSERETVNTEAFF. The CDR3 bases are TGTGCCAGCAGCGAGAGAGAGACAGTTAACACTGAAGCTTTCTTT.

Here the CDR3 DNA reads TGTGCCAGCAGTCTCAGGGGGTCCGGGGAGCTGTTTTTT. Translation: CASSLRGSGELFF. The chain recombines TRBV28 with TRBJ2-2; TRBD1 matches at 7 bases. The length of the CDR3 is 13 residues. Trimming removed 5 bases from V and 6 bases from J; junction bases left unmatched: 3. Germline V gene sequence: CDR1 MDHEN, CDR2 SYDVKM.